The present T cell receptor beta chain was sequenced within a study of tumor-infiltrating lymphocytes in oesophageal squamous cell carcinoma. In its sample, this clonotype ranks as large. V shed 1 base and J 4 bases; nucleotides not matched to a gene: 7. Per germline, CDR1 SGHTA and CDR2 FQGNSA. This CDR3 is built from 16 residues. TCRdb re-analysed the PCR reads in MiXCR, keeping a single row per CDR3 protein. The data contain under 20,000 distinct CDR3 sequences, around 43% of them singletons. This TCR was recovered from a male donor with esophageal squamous cell carcinoma. Sequencing was carried out using normal esophageal tissue next to the tumor. The chain has TRBV7-2 and TRBJ2-5; TRBD2 matches at 9 bases. The chain's CDR3 is CASSLGREGRGETQYF. For the CDR3, the DNA is TGTGCCAGCAGCTTAGGGCGGGAGGGCCGAGGAGAGACCCAGTACTTC.